This T cell receptor (beta chain) was sequenced for a study of cytomegalovirus exposure and HLA in healthy donors. Study-wide results and caveats: Per published accounts, TCR beta sequences correctly predicted the HLA-A and HLA-B alleles of most subjects. Versus the approximately 700-donor mean, an Asian-associated ancestry cluster reportedly showed fewer N-insertions in a later analysis. Later, an analysis showed that TCR beta chains associated with HLA were more clonally expanded than others that were equally common.

Turning to this clone: The antigen is unknown.

PCR used 60 Vbeta primers and 13 Jbeta primers. Sequencing was performed with immunoSEQ multiplex PCR; in TCRdb, only in-frame clones are kept and a portion is missing. The table has more than 90,000 clones, over 60% seen once; the top ten hold roughly 7.7%. V dropped 4 bases and J dropped 1; count of bases not matched to a gene: 8. The CDR3 runs 16 residues. From germline, CDR1 is MNHEY and CDR2 SMNVEV (reference sequence). The sequence was collected from a human donor in good health. The sequenced sample was PBMCs. This chain links TRBV27 with TRBJ2-7; 9 bases map to TRBD1. The CDR3 loop is CASSSPGQGLSYEQYF. In DNA, the CDR3 is TGTGCCAGCAGTTCACCGGGACAGGGACTTTCCTACGAGCAGTACTTC.